This T cell receptor beta chain was recorded in a study of blood T cell repertoires in COVID-19. The V and J ends lost 4 bases and 7 bases, in that order; junction bases with no gene match: 13. CDR1 is SGHNT and CDR2 is YYREEE in the germline V gene (reference sequence). The CDR3 has 18 residues. Sequenced by immunoSEQ multiplex PCR; TCRdb stores in-frame clones only, minus some. The sample holds some 320,000 clones, around 87% seen once. The chain couples TRBV5-4 to TRBJ2-1; 14 nucleotides match TRBD2. The sequenced sample consisted of peripheral blood. The clonotype originates from a woman aged 45-65 years who had recovered from COVID-19. CDR3 DNA sequence: TGTGCCAGCAGCGACTGGACTAGCGGGAGGACATTGGGGAATGAGCAGTTCTTC. Translating it yields CASSDWTSGRTLGNEQFF.